The clone carrying this TCR beta chain was recorded a few times. Its cognate antigen is unknown. The data stem from a study of cytomegalovirus exposure and HLA in healthy donors. Study-level results: Previously analyzed data showed that most TCR beta V segments were productive at a frequency of about 90% or about 30%. By a later analysis, the bulk of CMV-associated TCR beta chains appeared HLA-restricted. Some V segments (TRBV6-2 and TRBV6-3 among them) were excluded as indistinguishable.

In the PCR, 60 Vbeta and 13 Jbeta primers were used. Here immunoSEQ multiplex PCR was the method, and the copy in TCRdb shows in-frame clones only, minus some. The data show around 67,000 clones, with roughly 69% seen just once and around 3% held by the top ten. The CDR3 length is 16 residues. Germline assignment: CDR1 SNHLY and CDR2 FYNNEI. V was clipped by 2 bases and J by 2 bases; unmatched bases: 8. V is TRBV2 and J is TRBJ1-1, with TRBD1 identical over 7 bases. The sequencing input was PBMCs. The TCR comes from a woman in her forties or fifties in good health and CMV-seronegative. The CDR3 spells CASSESLGTVNTEAFF. Written as DNA, the CDR3 is TGTGCCAGCAGTGAAAGTTTGGGGACAGTCAACACTGAAGCTTTCTTT.